The following is a T cell receptor beta chain sequence with its context. The antigen is undetermined. This sample is part of a study of long-term antiretroviral therapy in people with HIV. Study-wide context: Samples from the earliest time points predate the 2015 immediate-ART recommendation by about a decade. Broader study findings: Researchers lacked any data on ART adherence, viral resistance or therapy changes. Clones expanded before ART dominated the repertoire at all time points.

Germline assignment: CDR1 MNHEY and CDR2 SMNVEV (reference sequence). This CDR3 is built from 15 residues. An immunoSEQ assay, version v3.0, was performed at survey level. Assay used: immunoSEQ multiplex PCR; TCRdb lists only in-frame clones, some missing. The data contain fewer than 35,000 clones, roughly 80% of them seen just once; the ten biggest clones take up around 7.4%. The sample consisted of unsorted PBMCs, taken 2 years after starting antiretroviral therapy. This sequence originates from a woman aged 45-65 years with HIV. The chain has TRBV27 and TRBJ2-3, with TRBD1 identical over 7 bases. In DNA form, the CDR3 reads TGTGCTCTCAGGGAGAGGGGGCAAGGCACAGATACGCAGTATTTT. Encoded protein: CALRERGQGTDTQYF.